These T cell receptor beta chains were read from a single sample in a study of blood T cell repertoires in COVID-19. Clones were read by immunoSEQ multiplex PCR, and TCRdb kept only the in-frame ones, dropping some. This sample has 130,000 to 150,000 clones; around 84% occur once, and the top ten carry approximately 5.7%. Sequenced: PBMCs or T cells enriched from blood (not recorded which). Receptors were obtained from a woman aged 50 to 60 who had been exposed to COVID-19. CDR3s include the opening cysteine and the closing phenylalanine or tryptophan. The D gene is left open where the match is weak. Size values are once, few and many counts, or a class for expanded clones, and some rows have none.

TRBV5-1	NA	TRBJ2-7	NA	CASSLEPGGSSYEQYF	TGCGCCAGCAGCTTGGAGCCTGGGGGGAGCTCCTACGAGCAGTACTTC
TRBV4-1	TRBD1	TRBJ1-1	NA	CASSQPTGVEAFF	TGCGCCAGCAGCCAACCAACAGGGGTCGAAGCTTTCTTT
TRBV2	TRBD2	TRBJ2-7	NA	CASRGLAGGEQYF	TGTGCCAGCAGGGGACTAGCGGGGGGCGAGCAGTACTTC
TRBV7-7	TRBD1	TRBJ2-2	NA	CASSSHRGPNTGELFF	TGTGCCAGCAGCTCTCACAGGGGCCCGAACACCGGGGAGCTGTTTTTT
TRBV5-4	NA	TRBJ2-3	NA	CASSPPPGGRSADTQYF	TGTGCCAGCAGCCCGCCTCCTGGGGGCAGGAGTGCAGATACGCAGTATTTT
TRBV5-1	NA	TRBJ2-3	NA	CASSEGLPGPNTQYF	TGCGCCAGCAGCGAGGGACTCCCAGGACCTAATACGCAGTATTTT
TRBV5-1	TRBD2	TRBJ2-7	NA	CASNNNVGGGYEQYF	TGCGCCAGCAATAACAACGTGGGCGGGGGCTACGAGCAGTACTTC
TRBV6-5	NA	TRBJ1-2	NA	CASEGDYGYTF	TGTGCCAGCGAGGGGGACTATGGCTACACCTTC
TRBV24-1	TRBD1	TRBJ2-2	NA	CATSDRGQGVSTGELFF	TGTGCCACCAGTGACCGAGGACAGGGGGTATCGACCGGGGAGCTGTTTTTT
TRBV7-3	TRBD2	TRBJ2-1	NA	CASSTSGGYNEQFF	TGTGCCAGCAGTACTAGCGGGGGGTACAATGAGCAGTTCTTC
TRBV29-1	TRBD1	TRBJ2-7	NA	CSVAGARQGGSYEQYF	TGCAGCGTTGCGGGTGCTCGACAGGGTGGATCCTACGAGCAGTACTTC
TRBV4-3	TRBD1	TRBJ1-2	NA	CASSQEEDRGTNNYGYTF	TGCGCCAGCAGCCAAGAAGAGGACAGGGGGACCAACAACTATGGCTACACCTTC
TRBV7-2	NA	TRBJ2-5	NA	CASSPPGGGGETQYF	TGTGCCAGCAGCCCTCCCGGGGGAGGGGGAGAGACCCAGTACTTC
TRBV29-1	NA	TRBJ1-2	NA	CSAGDLLGDYGYTF	TGCAGCGCGGGGGACCTTCTCGGGGACTATGGCTACACCTTC
TRBV7-9	NA	TRBJ2-1	NA	CASSLAGALNEQFF	TGTGCCAGCAGCTTAGCGGGAGCCCTCAATGAGCAGTTCTTC
TRBV7-2	TRBD2	TRBJ2-7	NA	CASSSTSGGQYEQYF	TGTGCCAGCAGCTCTACTAGCGGGGGGCAATACGAGCAGTACTTC
TRBV19	NA	TRBJ2-2	NA	CASRIDWNTGELFF	TGTGCCAGTAGGATCGACTGGAACACCGGGGAGCTGTTTTTT
TRBV24-1	TRBD2	TRBJ2-1	once	CATSDGGGLNNEQFF	TGTGCCACCAGTGACGGGGGGGGGTTAAACAATGAGCAGTTCTTC
TRBV4-3	TRBD2	TRBJ2-1	NA	CASSRRLAGGPLSSYNEQFF	TGCGCCAGCAGCCGGAGACTAGCGGGAGGTCCCCTCAGCTCCTACAATGAGCAGTTCTTC
TRBV30	TRBD1	TRBJ1-4	NA	CAWSGTGPDNEKLFF	TGTGCCTGGAGTGGGACAGGCCCGGATAATGAAAAACTGTTTTTT
TRBV2	TRBD1	TRBJ2-1	NA	CASSQDRGEQFF	TGTGCCAGCAGCCAGGACAGGGGAGAGCAGTTCTTC
TRBV5-1	NA	TRBJ1-3	NA	CASSLEPGNTIYF	TGCGCCAGCAGCTTGGAGCCTGGAAACACCATATATTTT
TRBV5-8	TRBD1	TRBJ2-7	NA	CASSRGTGTSVQYF	TGTGCCAGCAGCCGGGGGACAGGGACATCGGTGCAGTACTTC
TRBV6-5	TRBD1	TRBJ1-1	NA	CASSKFDRGLAFF	TGTGCCAGCAGTAAATTCGACAGGGGGCTGGCTTTCTTT
TRBV12-3/TRBV12-4	NA	TRBJ2-1	NA	CASSLLEYNEQFF	TGTGCCAGCAGTTTACTAGAGTACAATGAGCAGTTCTTC
TRBV27	NA	TRBJ1-2	once	CASSMVAGNYGYTF	TGTGCCAGCAGTATGGTGGCAGGGAACTATGGCTACACCTTC
TRBV6-5	NA	TRBJ1-6	NA	CASSPYDRSLHF	TGTGCCAGCAGTCCATATGACAGGTCCCTCCACTTT
TRBV5-1	NA	TRBJ1-2	NA	CASSLDNRAGYTF	TGCGCCAGCAGCTTGGATAACAGGGCTGGCTACACCTTC
TRBV6-5	NA	TRBJ2-1	NA	CASSPEEASSGEQFF	TGTGCCAGCAGTCCCGAAGAGGCTAGTAGTGGTGAGCAGTTCTTC
TRBV19	NA	TRBJ2-3	once	CASSIGLSSTDTQYF	TGTGCCAGTAGTATAGGGCTCTCTAGCACAGATACGCAGTATTTT
TRBV14	TRBD2	TRBJ2-1	NA	CASSQELATGEQFF	TGTGCCAGCAGCCAAGAACTAGCGACGGGAGAGCAGTTCTTC
TRBV11-3	NA	TRBJ2-2	NA	CASSLHSANTGELFF	TGTGCCAGCAGCCTTCATTCGGCGAACACCGGGGAGCTGTTTTTT
TRBV21-1	NA	TRBJ1-5	NA	CASSSQGGHQPQHF	TGTGCCAGCAGCTCTCAGGGGGGCCATCAGCCCCAGCATTTT
TRBV29-1	NA	TRBJ1-5	NA	CSARDFRGPQHF	TGCAGCGCTAGGGACTTCCGAGGGCCCCAGCATTTT
TRBV5-6	NA	TRBJ2-3	NA	CASSWGNGVAANTDTQYF	TGTGCCAGCAGCTGGGGGAATGGGGTAGCGGCTAACACAGATACGCAGTATTTT
TRBV6-2/TRBV6-3	NA	TRBJ1-2	NA	CASRPSDIQGNYGYTF	TGTGCCAGCAGGCCTTCGGACATCCAAGGGAACTATGGCTACACCTTC
TRBV27	TRBD1	TRBJ1-4	NA	CASRRQGNEKLFF	TGTGCCAGCAGGCGACAGGGGAACGAAAAACTGTTTTTT
TRBV19	NA	TRBJ1-1	NA	CASSIGGRQVPEAFF	TGTGCCAGTAGTATAGGGGGCAGACAGGTTCCTGAAGCTTTCTTT
TRBV7-7	TRBD2	TRBJ2-3	NA	CASSLALAGETDTQYF	TGTGCCAGCAGCTTAGCGCTTGCGGGAGAGACAGATACGCAGTATTTT
TRBV9	NA	TRBJ2-5	NA	CASSGGPQETQYF	TGTGCCAGCAGCGGGGGGCCTCAAGAGACCCAGTACTTC
TRBV2	TRBD1	TRBJ2-7	NA	CARGQAKSSYEQYF	TGTGCCAGGGGACAGGCGAAAAGCTCCTACGAGCAGTACTTC
TRBV6-5	TRBD2	TRBJ2-3	few	CASSLLAGGTDTQYF	TGTGCCAGCAGTCTGTTAGCGGGGGGCACAGATACGCAGTATTTT
TRBV5-6	TRBD2	TRBJ2-3	NA	CASSIGLATDTQYF	TGTGCCAGCAGCATCGGACTAGCCACAGATACGCAGTATTTT
TRBV11-3	NA	TRBJ2-5	NA	CASSLGEGPPYQETQYF	TGTGCCAGCAGCTTAGGAGAGGGCCCCCCGTACCAAGAGACCCAGTACTTC
TRBV6-5	NA	TRBJ1-4	NA	CASSSGQKAEKLFF	TGTGCCAGCAGTTCAGGACAGAAAGCCGAAAAACTGTTTTTT
TRBV10-1	NA	TRBJ1-5	few	CASSVGVDQPQHF	TGCGCCAGCAGTGTTGGAGTGGATCAGCCCCAGCATTTT
TRBV7-9	TRBD1	TRBJ1-5	NA	CASSQTGHQPQHF	TGTGCCAGCAGCCAGACAGGGCATCAGCCCCAGCATTTT
TRBV27	NA	TRBJ1-5	NA	CASSQGRNNQPQHF	TGTGCCAGCAGTCAGGGTAGGAACAATCAGCCCCAGCATTTT
TRBV7-6	TRBD1	TRBJ1-4	NA	CASSMTGANEKLFF	TGTGCCAGCAGCATGACAGGGGCTAATGAAAAACTGTTTTTT
TRBV18	TRBD2	TRBJ2-1	NA	CASSPPLAASYNEQFF	TGTGCCAGCTCACCACCCCTAGCGGCTTCTTACAATGAGCAGTTCTTC
TRBV9	TRBD2	TRBJ2-3	once	CASSVAGGARTDTQYF	TGTGCCAGCAGCGTAGCGGGGGGGGCCCGCACAGATACGCAGTATTTT
TRBV5-4	TRBD2	TRBJ2-1	once	CASSFRAGGRDEQFF	TGTGCCAGCAGCTTCAGAGCGGGGGGCCGAGATGAGCAGTTCTTC
TRBV20-1	NA	TRBJ1-5	NA	CSASNRAGGNQPQHF	TGCAGTGCTAGTAACAGGGCTGGGGGCAATCAGCCCCAGCATTTT